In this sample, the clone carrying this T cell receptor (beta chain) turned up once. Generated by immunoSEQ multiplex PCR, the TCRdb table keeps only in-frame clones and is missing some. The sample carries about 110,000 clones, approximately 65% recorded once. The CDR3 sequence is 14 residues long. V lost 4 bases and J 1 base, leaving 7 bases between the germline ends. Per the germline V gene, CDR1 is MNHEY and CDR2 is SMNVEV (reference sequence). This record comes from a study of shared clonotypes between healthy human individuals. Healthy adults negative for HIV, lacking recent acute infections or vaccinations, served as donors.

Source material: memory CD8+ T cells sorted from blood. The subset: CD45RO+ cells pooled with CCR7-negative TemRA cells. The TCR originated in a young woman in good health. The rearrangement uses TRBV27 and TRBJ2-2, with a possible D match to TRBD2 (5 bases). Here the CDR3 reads CASSSAGNTGELFF. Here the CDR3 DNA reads TGTGCCAGCAGTTCCGCGGGGAACACCGGGGAGCTGTTTTTT.